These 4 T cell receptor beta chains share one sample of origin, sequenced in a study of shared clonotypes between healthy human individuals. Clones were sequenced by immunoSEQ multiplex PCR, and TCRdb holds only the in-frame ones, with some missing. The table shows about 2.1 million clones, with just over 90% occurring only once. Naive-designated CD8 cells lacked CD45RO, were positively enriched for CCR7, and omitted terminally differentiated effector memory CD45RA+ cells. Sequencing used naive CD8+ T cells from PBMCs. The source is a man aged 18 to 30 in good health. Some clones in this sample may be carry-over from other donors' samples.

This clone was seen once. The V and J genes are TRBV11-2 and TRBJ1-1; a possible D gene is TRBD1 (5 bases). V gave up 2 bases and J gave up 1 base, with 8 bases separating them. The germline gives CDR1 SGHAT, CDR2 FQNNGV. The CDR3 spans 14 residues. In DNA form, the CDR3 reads TGTGCCAGCAGCTTACAGGGTGGGAACACTGAAGCTTTCTTT. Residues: CASSLQGGNTEAFF.

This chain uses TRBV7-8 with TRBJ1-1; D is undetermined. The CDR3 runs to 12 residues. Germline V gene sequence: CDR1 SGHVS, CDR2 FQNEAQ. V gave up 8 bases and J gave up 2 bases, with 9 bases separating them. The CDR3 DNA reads TGTGCCAGCGGTACGGCCAACACTGAAGCTTTCTTT. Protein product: CASGTANTEAFF.

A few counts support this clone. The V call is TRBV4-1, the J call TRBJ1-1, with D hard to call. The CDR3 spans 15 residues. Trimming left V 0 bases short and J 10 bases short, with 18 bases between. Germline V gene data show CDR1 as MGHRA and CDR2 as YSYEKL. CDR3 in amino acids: CASSQDLGEGFRAFF. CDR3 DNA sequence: TGCGCCAGCAGCCAAGACCTCGGAGAGGGATTTCGAGCTTTCTTT.

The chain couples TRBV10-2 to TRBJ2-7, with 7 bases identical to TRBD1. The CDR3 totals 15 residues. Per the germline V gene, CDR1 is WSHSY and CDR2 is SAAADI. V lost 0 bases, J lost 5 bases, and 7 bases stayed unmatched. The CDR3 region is CASSESRQGKNEQYF. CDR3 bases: TGCGCCAGCAGTGAGTCGAGACAGGGAAAAAACGAGCAGTACTTC.